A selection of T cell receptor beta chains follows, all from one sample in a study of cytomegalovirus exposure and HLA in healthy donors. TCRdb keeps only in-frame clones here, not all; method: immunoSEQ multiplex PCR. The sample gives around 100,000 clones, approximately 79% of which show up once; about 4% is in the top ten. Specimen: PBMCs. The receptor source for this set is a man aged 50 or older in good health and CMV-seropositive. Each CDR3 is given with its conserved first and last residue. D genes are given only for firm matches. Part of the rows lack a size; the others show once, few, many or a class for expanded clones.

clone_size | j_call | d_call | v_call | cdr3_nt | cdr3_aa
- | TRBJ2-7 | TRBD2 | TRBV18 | TGTGCCAGCTCACCTTCGGGACAAAGCGCGGGAGGGTCCTACGAGCAGTACTTC | CASSPSGQSAGGSYEQYF
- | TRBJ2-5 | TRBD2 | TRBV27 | TGTGCCAGCAGTCTAGCCGGGACTAGCGACTTCACCCAGTACTTC | CASSLAGTSDFTQYF
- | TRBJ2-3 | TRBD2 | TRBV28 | TGTGCCAGCAGCCGGACTAGCGGGAGTTTGGCAGATACGCAGTATTTT | CASSRTSGSLADTQYF
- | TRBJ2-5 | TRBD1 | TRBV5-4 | TGTGCCAGCAGCTTCCGGGACAGGGTGGGTCAAGAGACCCAGTACTTC | CASSFRDRVGQETQYF
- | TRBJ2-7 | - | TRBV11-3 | TGTGCCAGCACCCTAGGGCTACTAGGCTACGAGCAGTACTTC | CASTLGLLGYEQYF
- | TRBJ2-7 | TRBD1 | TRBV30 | TGTGCCTGGAGGGCCGGGACAGGGTCGGACGAGCAGTACTTC | CAWRAGTGSDEQYF
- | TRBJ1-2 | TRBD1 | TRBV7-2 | TGTGCCAGCAGCCCCCGGGTAGGGGGCGCGAAATATGGCTACACCTTC | CASSPRVGGAKYGYTF
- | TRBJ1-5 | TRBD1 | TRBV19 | TGTGCTACCGGATTGGGACAGATTTTTCAGCCCCAGCATTTT | CATGLGQIFQPQHF
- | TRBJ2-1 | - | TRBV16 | TGTGCCAGCAGCCACTCGCGAGAGCAGTTCTTC | CASSHSREQFF
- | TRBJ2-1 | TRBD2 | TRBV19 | TGTGCCAGTAGTACCCCCTTAGCGGGAGGGCTCTACAATGAGCAGTTCTTC | CASSTPLAGGLYNEQFF
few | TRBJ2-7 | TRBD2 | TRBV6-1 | TGTGCCAGCAGTGAATGGGGGGGACCCTACGAGCAGTACTTC | CASSEWGGPYEQYF
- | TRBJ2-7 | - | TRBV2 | TGTGCCAGCAGTGAAGCGCCCCCGGGGTCCGTCTACGAGCAGTACTTC | CASSEAPPGSVYEQYF
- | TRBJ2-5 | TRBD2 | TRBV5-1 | TGCGCCAGCAGCCAGATCACTAGCGAACCGAGGGAGACCCAGTACTTC | CASSQITSEPRETQYF
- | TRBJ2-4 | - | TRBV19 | TGTGCCAGTAGTATGTGGCCAGGGGACATTCAGTACTTC | CASSMWPGDIQYF
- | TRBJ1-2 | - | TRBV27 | TGTGCCAGCAGTTCAGGGGCGCGGAAAGGCTACACCTTC | CASSSGARKGYTF
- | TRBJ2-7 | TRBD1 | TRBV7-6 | TGTGCCAGCAGCTCCTACCCTCCGACAGGGGGCGATTACGAGCAGTACTTC | CASSSYPPTGGDYEQYF
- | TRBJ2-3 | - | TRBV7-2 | TGTGCCAGCAGCCCGATTGGAGGGTCGAGCACAGATACGCAGTATTTT | CASSPIGGSSTDTQYF
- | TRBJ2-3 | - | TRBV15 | TGTGCCACCAGCAGGTTCCCTAGCGAGACTAGCACAGATACGCAGTATTTT | CATSRFPSETSTDTQYF
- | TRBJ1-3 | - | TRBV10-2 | TGCGCCAGCACAAGCCCGGGGGACGGAAACACCATATATTTT | CASTSPGDGNTIYF
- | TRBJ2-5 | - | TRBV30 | TGTGCCTGGGGCCCTAGGGAGACCCAGTACTTC | CAWGPRETQYF
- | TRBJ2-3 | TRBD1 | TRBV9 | TGTGCCAGCAGCGACGACAGGGGGAGCGCAGATACGCAGTATTTT | CASSDDRGSADTQYF
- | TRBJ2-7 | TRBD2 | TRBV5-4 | TGTGCCAGCAGTAGGGCGGGAGGGAGAAGGGGGGAGCAGTACTTC | CASSRAGGRRGEQYF
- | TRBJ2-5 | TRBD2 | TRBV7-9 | TGTGCCAGCAGCTTACGGGGCTTAGCGGGAGTGGTTCAAGAGACCCAGTACTTC | CASSLRGLAGVVQETQYF
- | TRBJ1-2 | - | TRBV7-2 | TGTGCCAGCAGCCGGGGGTCTTCCCCTCATGGCTACACCTTC | CASSRGSSPHGYTF
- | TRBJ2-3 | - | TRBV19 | TGTGCCAGTAGTATTCAGGGCTGGGACAAATACTCAGATACGCAGTATTTT | CASSIQGWDKYSDTQYF
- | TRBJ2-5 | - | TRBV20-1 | TGCAGTGCTAGAGTATCCGAGACCCAGTACTTC | CSARVSETQYF
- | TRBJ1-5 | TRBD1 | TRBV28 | TGTGCCAGCAGTCCTAGGGGGCGAAGTCAGCCCCAGCATTTT | CASSPRGRSQPQHF
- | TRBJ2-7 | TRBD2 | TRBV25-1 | TGTGCCAGCAGTGCGACTAGCGGGAGGATTCGGGACTTC | CASSATSGRIRDF
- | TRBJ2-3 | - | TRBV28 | TGTGCCAGCAGTTCCAGCGGAGGCACAGATACGCAGTATTTT | CASSSSGGTDTQYF
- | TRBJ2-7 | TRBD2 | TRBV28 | TGTGCCAGCAGTTTGGGGACTAGCGCCTACGAGCAGTACTTC | CASSLGTSAYEQYF
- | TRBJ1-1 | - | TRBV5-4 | TGTGCCAGCAGCTCACCCGGGAGAGGGAACACTGAAGCTTTCTTT | CASSSPGRGNTEAFF
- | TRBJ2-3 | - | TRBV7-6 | TGTGCCAGCAGACCAGGGGGGAGCACAGATACGCAGTATTTT | CASRPGGSTDTQYF
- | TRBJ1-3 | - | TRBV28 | TGTGCCAGCGAATCAGATGGAAACACCATATATTTT | CASESDGNTIYF
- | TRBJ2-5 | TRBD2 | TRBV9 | TGTGCCAGCAGCACCAGCCCCCTCGGAGCGGGAGATGGGACCCAGTACTTC | CASSTSPLGAGDGTQYF
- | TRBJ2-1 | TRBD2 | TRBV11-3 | TGTGCCAGCAGCCACAGACTAGCGGGAGGGGGCAATGAGCAGTTCTTC | CASSHRLAGGGNEQFF
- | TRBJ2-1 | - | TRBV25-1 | TGTGCCAGCAGTGATGGCGGAAAGTTCTTC | CASSDGGKFF
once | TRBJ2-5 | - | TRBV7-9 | TGTGCCAGCAGCCCTAAGGGAGCCGCGCGAGAGACCCAGTACTTC | CASSPKGAARETQYF
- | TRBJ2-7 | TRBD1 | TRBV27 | TGTGCCAGCAGTCCCAAAGGGACAGGGGGGTACGAGCAGTACTTC | CASSPKGTGGYEQYF
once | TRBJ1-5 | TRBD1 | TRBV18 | TGTGCCAGCTCACCAGGACAGGGCGGTAGCAATCAGCCCCAGCATTTT | CASSPGQGGSNQPQHF
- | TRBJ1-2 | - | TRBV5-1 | TGCGCCAGCAGCTTCGATGACAGAGGTGGCTACACCTTC | CASSFDDRGGYTF
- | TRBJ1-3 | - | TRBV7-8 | TGTGCCAGCAGTTTGTCTACGGGAAACACCATATATTTT | CASSLSTGNTIYF
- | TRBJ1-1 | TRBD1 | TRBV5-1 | TGCGCCAGCAAGGGACAGGGAATGAACACTGAAGCTTTCTTT | CASKGQGMNTEAFF
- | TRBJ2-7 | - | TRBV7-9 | TGTGCCAGCAGCGTAGGAGTCGAGCAGTACTTC | CASSVGVEQYF
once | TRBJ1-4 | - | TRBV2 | TGTGCCAGCAGTGAGCGGGAAAAACTGTTTTTT | CASSEREKLFF
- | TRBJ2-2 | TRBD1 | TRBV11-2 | TGTGCCAGCGTACCGGGACAGGGGCTTACCGGGGAGCTGTTTTTT | CASVPGQGLTGELFF
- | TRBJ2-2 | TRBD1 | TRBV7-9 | TGTGCCAGCAGGACCCGGATGGACAGGGGCAGCGACGGGGAGCTGTTTTTT | CASRTRMDRGSDGELFF
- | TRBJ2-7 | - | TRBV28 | TGTGCCAGCAGTTTATTGCAGGGACTTACCTACGAGCAGTACTTC | CASSLLQGLTYEQYF
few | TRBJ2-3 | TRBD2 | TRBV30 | TGTGCCTGGACTAGCGGGAGTACAGATACGCAGTATTTT | CAWTSGSTDTQYF
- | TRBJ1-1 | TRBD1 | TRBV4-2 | TGTGCCAGCAGCCAATCGACAGGGTCGAACACTGAAGCTTTCTTT | CASSQSTGSNTEAFF
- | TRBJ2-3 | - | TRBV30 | TGTGCCTGGAGTGTACAGGGAGGCACAGATACGCAGTATTTT | CAWSVQGGTDTQYF